There are a few counts of the clone carrying this T cell receptor (beta chain). These data come from a study of blood T cell repertoires in COVID-19. In the study overall: Material from acute and convalescent COVID-19 was sourced from the United States, Italy and Spain. In each case, the material was cDNA or gDNA derived from T cells, B-cell-depleted T cells, or PBMCs.

The V end lost 1 base, the J end lost 0 bases, and 16 bases lay between the germline ends. This CDR3 comprises 17 residues. In germline, CDR1 is GTSNPN, CDR2 SVGIG (reference sequence). Authors' analysis steps: Estimation of nucleated cell counts was performed using reference gene primer amplification. Sequencing was performed with immunoSEQ multiplex PCR; in TCRdb, only in-frame clones are kept and a portion is missing. For V, J and clone size, that table is used; D and trimming come from the DNA. Among 250,000 to 300,000 clones listed, approximately 81% were seen once. This TCR was sampled from a woman aged 60-75 years with active or convalescent COVID-19. The sequenced material came from peripheral blood. The J gene is TRBJ2-4, the V gene TRBV30; the D is unclear. The CDR3 loop is CAWSALRSRLAKNIQYF. The DNA for the CDR3 is TGTGCCTGGAGTGCCCTAAGATCCAGGTTAGCCAAAAACATTCAGTACTTC.